This T cell receptor beta chain was documented in a study of blood T cell repertoires in COVID-19. Study-level information: COVID-19 samples, acute and convalescent, were from the United States, Italy and Spain.

Sequencing was performed with immunoSEQ multiplex PCR; in TCRdb, only in-frame clones are kept and a portion is missing. The sample lists some 120,000 clones; 90% were seen once. V dropped 2 bases and J dropped 10 bases, with 12 bases sitting between them. This CDR3 spans 14 amino acids. Germline V gene sequence: CDR1 MNHNS, CDR2 SASEGT. The gene calls are TRBV6-1 and TRBJ1-6; D not certain. Input material: peripheral blood. This clonotype was sampled from a human donor with active COVID-19. The donor label of this sample is uncertain. CDR3 amino acids: CASSELAGNSPLHF. CDR3 nucleotide sequence: TGTGCCAGCAGTGAATTGGCTGGCAACTCACCCCTCCACTTT.